These 5 T cell receptor beta chains were sequenced from one sample in a study of cytomegalovirus exposure and HLA in healthy donors. PCR primers comprised 60 Vbeta and 13 Jbeta primers. This table comes from immunoSEQ multiplex PCR, and its TCRdb copy is limited to in-frame clones, with some not included. The sample contains about 160,000 clones, around four fifths of which appear only once. Sequencing used PBMCs. These TCRs come from a woman in her fifties or sixties in good health and CMV-seronegative.

The chain links TRBV19 to TRBJ2-5; a weak D match, TRBD1 (6 bases). The tail of the sequence fits TRBJ2-7 better, so the J call may be wrong. The CDR3 is 15 amino acids. Germline assignment: CDR1 LNHDA and CDR2 SQIVND (reference sequence). This chain's CDR3 is CASSIDGGGSYEQYF. CDR3 coding DNA: TGTGCCAGTAGTATAGATGGGGGCGGATCCTACGAGCAGTACTTC.

The J gene is TRBJ1-6, the V gene TRBV2; TRBD1 matches 8 bases. This CDR3 has 15 residues. Trimming at V came to 4 bases and at J to 7 bases, leaving 6 bases not matched to a gene. In germline, CDR1 is SNHLY, CDR2 FYNNEI. The CDR3 region is CASSGQGQGNSPLHF. CDR3 nucleotide sequence: TGTGCCAGCAGTGGGCAAGGACAGGGAAATTCACCCCTCCACTTT.

This rearrangement joins TRBV4-3 to TRBJ2-7; 7 positions agree with TRBD1. Looked up from germline, CDR1 is LGHNA and CDR2 is YSLEER. V shed 4 bases, J shed 2 bases, and the junction held 8 bases outside the gene matches. The CDR3 is 15 residues long. The CDR3 spells CASSRDSGKTYEQYF. CDR3 coding DNA: TGCGCCAGCAGCCGGGACAGCGGAAAAACCTACGAGCAGTACTTC.

The rearrangement uses TRBV19 and TRBJ1-2, with 7 bases identical to TRBD1. J was trimmed by 4 bases and V by 8 bases; bases with no gene match: 10. This CDR3 has 14 amino acids. Germline V CDR1 and CDR2: LNHDA, SQIVND (reference sequence). DNA for the CDR3: TGTGCCAGTTCTCCGGGACAGAGTTCCTATGGCTACACCTTC. Amino acid sequence: CASSPGQSSYGYTF.

The V call is TRBV5-6, the J call TRBJ2-1, with TRBD1 as a possible D gene (6 bases). CDR1 is SGHDT, CDR2 YYEEEE, per germline. The CDR3 spans 16 residues. Trimming removed 3 bases from V and 3 bases from J, with 16 bases in between. CDR3 sequence reads: CASSSGWGQIYNEQFF. The CDR3 nucleotides are TGTGCCAGCAGCTCCGGTTGGGGGCAGATCTACAATGAGCAGTTCTTC.